The rows below give T cell receptor beta chains drawn from one sample of a study of Ad26.COV2.S vaccination and SARS-CoV-2 variants. The protocol was immunoSEQ multiplex PCR, while the TCRdb copy is restricted to in-frame clones and leaves out a portion. The sample lists about 350,000 clones; approximately 81% were seen once. The starting material was peripheral blood, obtained in a trial of Ad26.COV2.S vaccine versus placebo. Receptors were obtained from a person between 18 and 65 years old who received the Ad26.COV2.S COVID-19 vaccine or a placebo. Each CDR3 is given without its conserved first and last residue.

TRBJ1-1	TRBV11-3	13	ASSQSGIRYTEAF
TRBJ2-7	TRBV15	12	ATAPAGAAYEQY
TRBJ2-3	TRBV29-1	13	SVLTPQGTTDTQY
TRBJ2-1	TRBV6-4	14	ASSARGLAGVNEQF
TRBJ2-3	TRBV11-3	15	ASSLVGPGGGTDTQY
TRBJ1-2	TRBV29-1	11	SVENGGGYGYT
TRBJ2-5	TRBV7-6	15	ASSLVPGSYRKETQY
TRBJ1-5	TRBV5-1	13	ASSLWGGSNQPQH
TRBJ1-1	TRBV5-1	14	ASSLFPGQENTEAF
TRBJ1-1	TRBV7-9	9	ASSLGSEAF
TRBJ2-4	TRBV27	14	ASSSLGGIAKNIQY
TRBJ2-2	TRBV30	12	AWDYRVGTGELF
TRBJ2-1	TRBV3-1/TRBV3-2	11	ASSLSTGPEQF
TRBJ2-3	TRBV5-1	12	ASSGGDSTDTQY
TRBJ2-5	TRBV5-8	16	ASSLVSASGPSQETQY
TRBJ2-7	TRBV10-3	13	AISVTQREDHEQY
TRBJ1-3	TRBV24-1	12	ATSDSPGGNTIY
TRBJ2-1	TRBV29-1	10	SLRGSSHEQF
TRBJ1-6	TRBV6-2/TRBV6-3	13	ASSPRDRVNSPLH
TRBJ1-1	TRBV20-1	10	SASPQNTEAF
TRBJ1-2	TRBV5-1	11	ASSINRGTLYT
TRBJ2-2	TRBV24-1	13	ATSEGTGVAGELF
TRBJ1-2	TRBV12-3/TRBV12-4	10	ASSFSDYGYT
TRBJ2-1	TRBV6-5	10	ASTRLAPEQF
TRBJ2-5	TRBV5-8	15	ASSGAGTSGKQETQY
TRBJ2-5	TRBV9	14	ASSTGDRGGFETQY
TRBJ1-2	TRBV30	9	ALEDSLGYT
TRBJ1-1	TRBV5-1	13	ASSGGGTENTEAF
TRBJ2-1	TRBV19	13	ASSRDGRPYNEQF
TRBJ1-5	TRBV16	13	ASSQSGTLNQPQH
TRBJ2-7	TRBV2	13	ASSEYRDKSYEQY
TRBJ2-1	TRBV10-1	11	ASSFVGHDEQF
TRBJ1-1	TRBV27	13	ASSLAPGDGTEAF
TRBJ1-2	TRBV19	11	ASRLGLEPGYT
TRBJ1-2	TRBV7-2	11	ASSTGTGGHYT
TRBJ2-2	TRBV28	12	ASSRTSNTGELF
TRBJ2-7	TRBV10-1	15	ASSESRARSVTYEQY
TRBJ2-7	TRBV4-1	13	ASSQNRDRTYEQY
TRBJ2-5	TRBV5-4	11	ASSAGLQETQY
TRBJ1-6	TRBV5-5	10	ASSLEGSPLH
TRBJ2-7	TRBV2	13	ASSGGAGLSYEQY
TRBJ2-7	TRBV28	11	ASSGGAEYEQY
TRBJ1-5	TRBV2	12	ASSARAKYQPQH
TRBJ1-4	TRBV20-1	8	SASRKGLF
TRBJ1-1	TRBV5-1	12	ASSPQGGDTEAF
TRBJ1-1	TRBV25-1	9	ASSESGDAF
TRBJ2-5	TRBV5-1	15	ASSLGAAGRAQETQY
TRBJ2-7	TRBV28	8	ASRAYEQY
TRBJ2-3	TRBV6-2/TRBV6-3	14	ASSPWASGSTDTQY
TRBJ1-2	TRBV29-1	9	SVEDNYGYT
TRBJ2-2	TRBV29-1	11	SGRTSGTGELF
TRBJ1-5	TRBV6-5	14	ASSYSAGLSNQPQH